The 15 T cell receptor beta chains below were found in one sample sequenced in a study of blood T cell repertoires in COVID-19. The repertoire was sequenced with immunoSEQ multiplex PCR; TCRdb's copy has only in-frame clones and lacks some. In the table there are under 45,000 clones, 60% to 85% of which are singletons. The sequenced sample consisted of peripheral blood. The source of these receptors is a man in his 60s with active COVID-19.

This clone was seen more than once but under ten times. The gene calls are TRBV5-1 and TRBJ2-5; D unresolved. The V gene's germline CDR1 is SGHRS and CDR2 YFSETQ. V lost 4 bases, J lost 1 base, and 11 bases lay in between. The CDR3 consists of 14 residues. This CDR3 reads CASSIDSFQETQYF. CDR3 nucleotide sequence: TGCGCCAGCAGCATTGACTCGTTCCAAGAGACCCAGTACTTC.

The table lists this clone with a few counts. The chain uses TRBV4-1 and TRBJ1-1; D unresolved. CDR1 is MGHRA, CDR2 YSYEKL, per germline. Trimming shortened V by 5 bases and J by 10 bases, and 17 bases separated the two germline ends. This CDR3 has 13 amino acids. The CDR3 here is CASSVDPRSVAFF. CDR3 coding DNA: TGCGCCAGCAGCGTCGACCCCCGTAGCGTAGCTTTCTTT.

The rearrangement links TRBV28 to TRBJ2-7; TRBD1 might be the D (5 bases). V gave up 7 bases and J gave up 2 bases, with 9 bases separating them. The germline gives CDR1 MDHEN, CDR2 SYDVKM. The CDR3 has 12 amino acids. CDR3 DNA: TGTGCCAGCATGGGGCAGGCCTACGAGCAGTACTTC. It specifies CASMGQAYEQYF.

The chain combines TRBV27 with TRBJ1-5, with 9 bases matching TRBD1. Germline CDR1 MNHEY, CDR2 SMNVEV (reference sequence). V lost 5 bases and J lost 2; bases outside the gene matches: 7. The CDR3 covers 16 residues. CDR3 protein: CASSGGTGRGNQPQHF. Written as DNA, the CDR3 is TGTGCCAGCAGTGGAGGGACAGGGAGGGGCAATCAGCCCCAGCATTTT.

Only a few counts were recorded for this clone. The chain uses TRBV7-9 and TRBJ2-3; TRBD2 agrees at 14 bases. Germline CDR1 SEHNR, CDR2 FQNEAQ (reference sequence). The CDR3 has 16 residues. V shed 5 bases and J 4 bases; nucleotides not matched to a gene: 5. CDR3 nucleotide sequence: TGTGCCAGCAGCCCCGGGACTAGCGGGGGATCAGATACGCAGTATTTT. Translated: CASSPGTSGGSDTQYF.

CDR3 residues: CASSPGVQTSYEQYF. CDR3 nucleotide sequence: TGTGCCAGCAGTCCAGGGGTCCAAACAAGCTACGAGCAGTACTTC. This sequence joins TRBV6-5 and TRBJ2-7, with a possible D match to TRBD1 (6 bases). The CDR3 consists of 15 residues. Germline V gene lookup returns CDR1 MNHEY and CDR2 SVGAGI. Trimming left V 5 bases short and J 3 bases short, with 17 bases between.

This clone appeared a single time. The V and J genes are TRBV10-1 and TRBJ2-1, with unresolved D. CDR1 WNHNN and CDR2 SYGVQD come from the germline V gene (reference sequence). The CDR3 spans 14 residues. Deletions cut 4 bases from V and 0 bases from J, with 7 bases between. CDR3 in DNA: TGCGCCAGCAGTGGAGATACCTCCTACAATGAGCAGTTCTTC. This gives the protein CASSGDTSYNEQFF.

The chain recombines TRBV7-9 with TRBJ2-1; 12 bases map to TRBD2. Trimming removed 5 bases from V and 6 bases from J; junction bases left unmatched: 5. Looked up from germline, CDR1 is SEHNR and CDR2 is FQNEAQ (reference sequence). The CDR3 consists of 15 residues. CDR3 DNA sequence: TGTGCCAGCAGCACAGGACTAGCGGGAACCAATGAGCAGTTCTTC. Translation: CASSTGLAGTNEQFF.

The CDR3 sequence is CSASQGIVREQYF. For the CDR3, the DNA is TGCAGTGCTAGTCAGGGGATAGTACGCGAGCAGTACTTC. This chain connects TRBV20-1 to TRBJ2-7; weak D call: TRBD1 (6 bases). V was shortened by 3 bases and J by 6 bases, with 15 bases between the two germline ends. CDR3 length: 13 amino acids. Germline V gene lookup returns CDR1 DFQATT and CDR2 SNEGSKA (reference sequence).

This clone was detected once. The rearrangement joins TRBV2 to TRBJ2-5; 11 bases align to TRBD1. Germline trimming cut 7 bases from V and 4 bases from J; bases unmatched to any gene: 5. The CDR3 is 14 amino acids. Per the germline V gene, CDR1 is SNHLY and CDR2 is FYNNEI. CDR3 in DNA: TGTGCCAGCACGGGGGGGACAGGGGGAGAGACCCAGTACTTC. This codes for CASTGGTGGETQYF.

V is TRBV5-8 and J is TRBJ1-1; 9 nucleotides agree with TRBD1. Trimming cost V 4 bases and J 4 bases; bases outside gene matches: 14. Germline-derived CDR1 and CDR2 are SGHTS and YDEGEE. This CDR3 spans 17 amino acids. The CDR3 loop reads CASSDGYRGRRRTEAFF. The DNA of the CDR3 is TGTGCCAGCAGCGACGGTTACAGGGGGCGCCGGCGCACTGAAGCTTTCTTT.

The rearrangement uses TRBV6-5 and TRBJ1-1; weak D call: TRBD1 (6 bases). Germline V lookup: CDR1 MNHEY, CDR2 SVGAGI. The CDR3 is made up of 14 amino acids. The V gene lost 4 bases and the J gene lost 3 bases, with 12 bases spanning the gap. CDR3 protein: CASSSVGADTEAFF. The CDR3 region has the DNA TGTGCCAGCAGTTCGGTGGGGGCGGACACTGAAGCTTTCTTT.

The chain combines TRBV11-1 with TRBJ1-2, with 8 bases fitting TRBD1. The CDR3 length is 15 residues. J gave up 4 bases and V 5 bases, and 9 bases lay outside the gene matches. CDR1 is SGHAT, CDR2 FQDESV, per germline (reference sequence). CDR3 in DNA: TGTGCCAGCAGCCCGTGGACAGGGAAGGGCTATGGCTACACCTTC. It codes for CASSPWTGKGYGYTF.

This clone rates as large. V and J are TRBV5-6 and TRBJ2-7; 7 bases align to TRBD1. J was trimmed by 1 base and V by 0 bases; bases with no gene match: 13. The CDR3 covers 18 residues. Germline loops: CDR1 SGHDT, CDR2 YYEEEE. The CDR3 DNA is TGTGCCAGCAGCTTGGATCTACTCGGACAGGATGTATCCTACGAGCAGTACTTC. Translation: CASSLDLLGQDVSYEQYF.

The rearrangement links TRBV24-1 to TRBJ2-7; D is perhaps TRBD2 (5 bases). Germline CDR1 is KGHDR and CDR2 is SFDVKD. The CDR3 spans 13 residues. Trimming took 2 bases from V and 7 from J, leaving 11 bases between them. The CDR3 spells CATSDSGGPEQYF. CDR3 DNA sequence: TGTGCCACCAGTGATTCCGGAGGTCCGGAGCAGTACTTC.